This T cell receptor (beta chain) is drawn from a study of blood T cell repertoires in COVID-19. At the level of the study: From T cells, B-cell-depleted T cells, or PBMCs came the material, which was cDNA or gDNA.

Clinical history as reported by participants underpinned cohort assignment. Using immunoSEQ multiplex PCR, the repertoire was profiled, and TCRdb retains in-frame clones only, with some absent. This table has roughly 150,000 clones, roughly 80% appearing once. Germline V gene data show CDR1 as MDHEN and CDR2 as SYDVKM. The V segment lost 8 bases and the J segment 2 bases; nucleotides outside the gene matches: 8. The CDR3 has 15 residues. The sample was PBMCs or T cells enriched from blood (not recorded which). This chain uses TRBV28 with TRBJ2-1, with 8 bases identical to TRBD1. The clonotype was recovered from a woman between 45 and 60 years old who had recovered from COVID-19. The CDR3 region is CASHVRDRTYNEQFF. The CDR3 coding sequence is TGTGCCAGCCACGTCCGGGACAGGACCTACAATGAGCAGTTCTTC.